This TCR beta chain was obtained from a study of neurological immune-mediated disorders. Notes on the study in general: Multiple sclerosis, the disease with the least TCR clonal expansion, fell below healthy controls, whereas HTLV-1-associated myelopathy showed the most.

This clonotype came up many times. Its target is unknown. The time point: longitudinal time-point 2. Preparation of the unsorted libraries drew on 2 million PBMCs stored at -80 C. Synthesis of cDNA was carried out by template-switch 5'RACE. The reaction used 10-nucleotide random UMIs. Over 200 million TCR-beta sequences, together covering 15-18 subjects, were produced by every individual sequencing run that was carried out. Via MiXCR, TCRdb re-called the 5' RACE reads, giving one row per CDR3 protein. The repertoire has under 50,000 distinct CDR3 sequences, roughly 14% of them found once; the top ten carry 4.5% to 5.5%. Trimming took 6 bases from V and 0 from J, leaving 9 bases between them. The CDR3 spans 13 residues. Germline V lookup: CDR1 DFQATT, CDR2 SNEGSKA (reference sequence).

This sequence was found in a male donor with HTLV-1-associated myelopathy (HAM/TSP). J is TRBJ2-1 and V is TRBV20-1; D is perhaps TRBD2 (5 bases). Input material: PBMCs. CDR3 in DNA: TGCAGTGCAGGCGGACTCTCCTACAATGAGCAGTTCTTC. It specifies CSAGGLSYNEQFF.